These 26 T cell receptor beta chains originate from one sample sequenced in a study of CD8 T cells in ankylosing spondylitis. The study, taken as a whole, reports: Ankylosing spondylitis blood appeared to be characterized by a TCR beta motif of 8 or 9 highly homologous variants.

Their antigens are not known. TCRdb re-called the 5' RACE reads with MiXCR, one entry per CDR3 protein. This repertoire shows about 700,000 distinct CDR3 sequences, around 19% found once; its top ten account for under 20%. The sequenced sample was blood, either unsorted or a sorted T cell fraction (not recorded which). Receptors originate from a male donor with ankylosing spondylitis.

This sequence joins TRBV5-6 and TRBJ2-3; TRBD1 aligns across 7 bases. The V gene end was trimmed by 2 bases and the J gene end by 2 bases; junction bases not matched to a gene: 11. This CDR3 region has 17 residues. CDR1 SGHDT and CDR2 YYEEEE come from the germline V gene. The CDR3 DNA reads as TGTGCCAGCAGCTTCTTGGGCCACAGGGGCAACACAGATACGCAGTATTTT. This translates into CASSFLGHRGNTDTQYF.

The chain is built from TRBV20-1 and TRBJ2-1; 16 bases are shared with TRBD2. The germline V gene encodes CDR1 DFQATT and CDR2 SNEGSKA (reference sequence). The trim removed 2 bases at V and 8 bases at J, leaving 15 bases unmatched. The CDR3 has 19 residues. The CDR3 region has the DNA TGCAGTGCTAGACACTTGGGACTAGCGGGAGGGTCCCCCGCGGATGAGCAGTTCTTC. It yields the protein CSARHLGLAGGSPADEQFF.

This chain uses TRBV6-1 with TRBJ2-7; D is perhaps TRBD1 (5 bases). Germline CDR1 MNHNS, CDR2 SASEGT. Trimming pared 6 bases from V and 0 bases from J, leaving 15 bases between. The CDR3 is 15 amino acids. CDR3 coding DNA: TGTGCCAGCAGGGTGTCTTGGACAAGCTCCTACGAGCAGTACTTC. Translated, it gives CASRVSWTSSYEQYF.

V usage is TRBV6-5 and J usage is TRBJ1-2; D not certain. The germline V gene encodes CDR1 MNHEY and CDR2 SVGAGI. Trimming pared 2 bases from V and 5 bases from J, leaving 15 bases between. The CDR3 is 15 amino acids. The DNA of the CDR3 is TGTGCCAGCAGTTACCACAGCAAGGCTTCATATGGCTACACCTTC. Its translation is CASSYHSKASYGYTF.

This clonotype was counted a few times. The V call is TRBV20-1, the J call TRBJ2-2; weak D call: TRBD1 (6 bases). CDR1 DFQATT and CDR2 SNEGSKA come from the germline V gene (reference sequence). Between the trimmed V and J ends, which lost 6 bases and 6 bases, there was a span of 26 bases. The CDR3 covers 17 residues. Here the CDR3 reads CSARGGAGLADAGELFF. The CDR3 DNA reads as TGCAGTGCCCGAGGGGGAGCTGGGCTAGCTGACGCCGGGGAGCTGTTTTTT.

In its sample, this clonotype was seen a few times. This chain links TRBV20-1 with TRBJ2-1, with D perhaps TRBD2 (5 bases). There are 15 residues in the CDR3. Germline V gives CDR1 DFQATT, CDR2 SNEGSKA (reference sequence). The V gene lost 0 bases and the J gene lost 2 bases, with 11 bases spanning the gap. CDR3 region: CSARDAGGPYNEQFF. DNA for the CDR3: TGCAGTGCTAGAGATGCGGGCGGACCCTACAATGAGCAGTTCTTC.

The chain has TRBV20-1 and TRBJ1-6, with D unresolved. Per the germline V gene, CDR1 is DFQATT and CDR2 is SNEGSKA (reference sequence). V lost 3 bases, J lost 4 bases, and 10 bases lay in between. The CDR3 contains 14 residues. CDR3 coding DNA: TGCAGTGCTAGCGGACGGACGTATAATTCACCCCTCCACTTT. This gives the protein CSASGRTYNSPLHF.

V and J are TRBV15 and TRBJ2-5; the D is unclear. The CDR3 contains 15 residues. Trimming took off 7 bases at V and 1 base at J, with 16 bases between the two ends. The germline V gene encodes CDR1 LNHNV and CDR2 YYDKDF (reference sequence). DNA for the CDR3: TGTGCCACCAATACCCCTCCTGGGGTCCAAGAGACCCAGTACTTC. Protein: CATNTPPGVQETQYF. The full variable domain, its missing parts supplied by reference TRBV15 and TRBJ2-5, is DAMVIQNPRYQVTQFGKPVTLSCSQTLNHNVMYWYQQKSSQAPKLLFHYYDKDFNNEADTPDNFQSRRPNTSFCFLDIRSPGLGDTAMYLCATNTPPGVQETQYFGPGTRLLVL.

This clonotype occurred a few times. J is TRBJ2-5 and V is TRBV3-1, with D perhaps TRBD2 (5 bases). The CDR3 consists of 15 residues. Trimming took 0 bases from V and 2 from J, leaving 10 bases between them. Germline V CDR1 and CDR2: LGHDT, YNNKEL (reference sequence). In nucleotides, the CDR3 is TGTGCCAGCAGCCAAGAACGAGGGATGCAAGAGACCCAGTACTTC. Encoded protein: CASSQERGMQETQYF.

This clonotype came up a few times. The chain joins TRBV12-3 or TRBV12-4 to TRBJ1-4, with D maybe TRBD1 (6 bases). The length of the CDR3 is 15 residues. Trimming left V 4 bases short and J 6 bases short, with 15 bases between. Here the CDR3 reads CASSSRGLGDEKLFF. The CDR3 nucleotides read TGTGCCAGCAGTTCCAGGGGACTGGGGGATGAAAAACTGTTTTTT.

This clonotype was picked up a small number of times. The chain joins TRBV12-3 or TRBV12-4 to TRBJ1-1; D unclear. Trimming took 1 base from V and 6 from J, leaving 6 bases between them. This CDR3 is built from 12 residues. The CDR3 DNA reads as TGTGCCAGCAGTTTAGGAAAGTCTGAAGCTTTCTTT. Its translation is CASSLGKSEAFF.

This clonotype was counted once. The CDR3 sequence: CASSDQLSTARGYTF. The CDR3 DNA reads as TGTGCCAGCAGCGACCAACTCTCGACAGCAAGGGGCTACACCTTC. The V and J genes are TRBV7-6 and TRBJ1-2; TRBD1 might be the D (5 bases). Trimming left V 5 bases short and J 8 bases short, with 21 bases between. In germline, CDR1 is SGHVS, CDR2 FNYEAQ. The CDR3 runs to 15 residues.

The chain uses TRBV12-3 or TRBV12-4 and TRBJ2-1; the D gene is possibly TRBD2 (6 bases). The CDR3 is made up of 16 amino acids. V dropped 4 bases and J dropped 6 bases, with 19 bases sitting between them. The chain's CDR3 is CASSSRDSLGANEQFF. Here the CDR3 DNA reads TGTGCCAGCAGTTCTAGGGACTCACTTGGGGCCAATGAGCAGTTCTTC.

This clonotype was observed a few times. The chain uses TRBV5-1 and TRBJ1-6; D possibly corresponds to TRBD1 (5 bases). In germline, CDR1 is SGHRS, CDR2 YFSETQ. V was clipped by 0 bases and J by 9 bases, with 13 bases between them. CDR3 length: 15 amino acids. The CDR3 protein is CASSLALGQGSPLHF. CDR3 sequence (DNA): TGCGCCAGCAGCTTGGCCTTGGGGCAAGGTTCACCCCTCCACTTT.

This clonotype has only a few counts. The chain is built from TRBV6-1 and TRBJ1-1; the match to TRBD1 covers 7 bases. The V and J ends lost 6 bases and 1 base, in that order; junction bases with no gene match: 8. CDR3 length equals 15 residues. The germline V gene encodes CDR1 MNHNS and CDR2 SASEGT. The CDR3 nucleotides are TGTGCCAGCAGCCACCCACAGGGGCCGAACACTGAAGCTTTCTTT. Translating it yields CASSHPQGPNTEAFF.

V is TRBV9 and J is TRBJ1-2; 8 nucleotides agree with TRBD1. V dropped 4 bases and J dropped 7; count of bases not matched to a gene: 9. The length of the CDR3 is 14 residues. Germline loops: CDR1 SGDLS, CDR2 YYNGEE. The CDR3 nucleotides are TGTGCCAGCAGCCCCAGCCAGGGGGCGGTTGGCTACACCTTC. It specifies CASSPSQGAVGYTF.

This clonotype was seen only a few times. The rearrangement joins TRBV9 to TRBJ2-1, with 7 positions matching TRBD2. After removal of 0 bases from V and 9 bases from J, the junction contained 6 bases not matched to a gene. Germline CDR1 reads SGDLS; CDR2 reads YYNGEE. CDR3 length: 14 residues. The CDR3 here is CASSVASWGGEQFF. The CDR3 nucleotides are TGTGCCAGCAGCGTAGCTAGTTGGGGGGGTGAGCAGTTCTTC.

This clonotype was picked up a small number of times. CDR3 sequence reads: CASSCLLGTSGSHPYEQYF. CDR3 DNA: TGTGCCAGCAGTTGCCTCCTTGGGACTAGCGGGAGCCATCCCTACGAGCAGTACTTC. This chain joins TRBV28 and TRBJ2-7, with 14 positions matching TRBD2. V lost 4 bases and J lost 2; bases outside the gene matches: 13. The CDR3 runs 19 residues. Germline V lookup: CDR1 MDHEN, CDR2 SYDVKM. Supplemented by reference TRBV28 and TRBJ2-7, the full variable domain reads DVKVTQSSRYLVKRTGEKVFLECVQDMDHENMFWYRQDPGLGLRLIYFSYDVKMKEKGDIPEGYSVSREKKERFSLILESASTNQTSMYLCASSCLLGTSGSHPYEQYFGPGTRLTVT.

V usage is TRBV12-3 or TRBV12-4 and J usage is TRBJ1-1; D gene ambiguous. V lost 3 bases and J 4 bases, leaving 9 bases between the germline ends. There are 13 residues in the CDR3. CDR3 loop: CASSFGLPTEAFF. In nucleotides, the CDR3 is TGTGCCAGCAGTTTTGGACTTCCCACTGAAGCTTTCTTT.

The chain employs TRBV29-1 and TRBJ2-5; 7 positions agree with TRBD1. The CDR3 totals 15 residues. J lost 4 bases, V lost 7 bases, and 15 bases had no gene match. Per germline, CDR1 SQVTM and CDR2 ANQGSEA. CDR3 in amino acids: CSAEGGRGVVETQYF. DNA for the CDR3: TGCAGCGCCGAAGGGGGCAGGGGCGTAGTAGAGACCCAGTACTTC.

The chain has TRBV4-3 and TRBJ2-5; weak D call: TRBD1 (6 bases). V was shortened by 1 base and J by 2 bases, with 8 bases between the two germline ends. Germline CDR1 and CDR2: LGHNA and YSLEER. The CDR3 covers 14 residues. The CDR3, as DNA: TGCGCCAGCAGCCAAGTTGGGACACAAGAGACCCAGTACTTC. Translated: CASSQVGTQETQYF.

The gene calls are TRBV4-1 and TRBJ2-7, with unresolved D. Germline V gene sequence: CDR1 MGHRA, CDR2 YSYEKL. The length of the CDR3 is 15 residues. V was cut by 0 bases and J by 7 bases, with 16 bases left in between. CDR3: CASSQDLGDSKEQYF. The CDR3 nucleotides read TGCGCCAGCAGCCAAGATCTAGGAGATTCCAAGGAGCAGTACTTC.

This rearrangement joins TRBV19 to TRBJ2-2, with D unclear. The CDR3 is 15 amino acids. Germline assignment: CDR1 LNHDA and CDR2 SQIVND (reference sequence). The CDR3 DNA reads TGTACTGAAAGACCCTTCATTTCGAACACCGGGGAGCTGTTTTTT. It translates to CTERPFISNTGELFF.

This clonotype was seen a few times. CDR3 region: CASSLGTGVTDTQYF. Written as DNA, the CDR3 is TGTGCCAGCAGCCTCGGGACAGGGGTCACAGATACGCAGTATTTT. This chain connects TRBV7-9 to TRBJ2-3, with 10 nucleotides matching TRBD1. With 5 bases clipped from V and 2 bases from J, the junction kept 4 bases outside the gene matches. This CDR3 is 15 amino acids long. CDR1 is SEHNR and CDR2 is FQNEAQ in the germline V gene (reference sequence).

This chain connects TRBV18 to TRBJ2-4, with D uncertain. V lost 3 bases, J lost 2 bases, and 8 bases lay in between. Germline lookup yields CDR1 KGHSH and CDR2 LQKENI. This CDR3 region has 14 residues. Here the CDR3 DNA reads TGTGCCAGCTCACCCCCGAGTTCCAAAAACATTCAGTACTTC. This gives the protein CASSPPSSKNIQYF.

This clonotype was counted only a few times. The rearrangement joins TRBV24-1 to TRBJ2-3; possibly TRBD1 for D (5 bases). The CDR3 is 13 amino acids. V lost 5 bases, J lost 3 bases, and 8 bases lay in between. Germline CDR1 is KGHDR and CDR2 is SFDVKD. Here the CDR3 DNA reads TGTGCCACCAGTGCTTCAGGGACAGATACGCAGTATTTT. It codes for CATSASGTDTQYF.